The rows below give T cell receptor beta chains drawn from one sample of a study of T cells in Graves' hyperthyroidism and ophthalmopathy. TCRdb re-called the multiplex PCR reads through MiXCR, storing one row per CDR3 protein. The table lists roughly 650,000 distinct CDR3 sequences, 15% to 20% of them singletons. Specimen: blood. The receptors shown here come from a woman in her thirties or forties with Graves' ophthalmopathy. Both conserved end residues are trimmed from each CDR3. Not all rows give a size; the values are once, few, many and, for expanded clones, a class.

V gene,clone size,CDR3 length,CDR3 protein
TRBV7-9,few,13,ASSFFGSGANVLT
TRBV5-1,.,13,ASSLFGTSEETQY
TRBV2,many,14,ASSELSSGGYNEQF
TRBV20-1,many,12,SAAQGISYNEQF
TRBV9,.,12,ASSVVPWETEAF
TRBV12-3/TRBV12-4,.,11,ASSHREFETQY
TRBV9,.,12,ASSARQGAGELF
TRBV4-1,few,16,ASSETDTPGPHLETQY
TRBV19,.,14,ASSISTGKVKNIQY
TRBV19,few,13,ASMTAGISNQPQH
TRBV28,many,13,ASCPSGRAQETQY
TRBV11-2,many,12,ASMGLAGGNEQF
TRBV6-1,many,12,ASSGQTGRETQY
TRBV7-6,few,12,ASSLMGFTDTQY
TRBV6-2/TRBV6-3,.,13,ASSRPRTSGIEQF
TRBV20-1,many,12,SARGDRRDTEAF
TRBV18,.,13,ASSPSWGAFTEAF
TRBV2,.,13,ASRAVDRPVGTIY
TRBV24-1,once,15,ATEGLAGNRGRGEQY
TRBV11-2,.,14,ASSFLAGGPQETQY
TRBV7-9,few,12,ASRSSGSRYEQY
TRBV20-1,many,13,SARTNRIGGNEQF
TRBV12-3/TRBV12-4,many,12,ASSLSQYQETQY
TRBV27,.,11,ASRLGRNTEAF
TRBV20-1,many,10,SALHLKNEQF
TRBV20-1,few,14,SARDPIGGRPDTQY
TRBV7-2,many,14,ASSLTPAVGTDTQY
TRBV7-2,.,15,ASSLRSGTGLYNGQF
TRBV27,few,11,ASSRLGLMALF
TRBV30,many,13,AWTPRGGGGEKLF
TRBV6-2/TRBV6-3,many,12,ASLPGGAYNEQF
TRBV7-2,many,14,ASSLGASGSSDTQY
TRBV24-1,.,13,ATSDPGTGTDTQY
TRBV27,few,16,ASSLWSGGDSGANVLT
TRBV2,many,11,ASNRDDSPEQY
TRBV7-3,few,16,ASSVGLAGGGSYNEQF
TRBV7-8,many,11,ASSFRMEYEQF
TRBV5-1,.,13,ASRPGAGNSYEQY
TRBV3-1,many,14,ASSQSSSNRGYEQY
TRBV28,many,14,ASSKRQGILNQPQH
TRBV28,few,12,ASSSARTGSPLH
TRBV29-1,many,14,SVAGDRGGSTDTQY
TRBV7-9,.,15,AMGQTSFLSGANVLT
TRBV20-1,many,12,SARRQGQNTEAF
TRBV6-2/TRBV6-3,many,14,ASSYSSAGRDYEQY
TRBV5-6,.,15,ASSWWGILAHTDTQY
TRBV15,few,12,ATSRELSFETQY
TRBV12-3/TRBV12-4,.,13,ASSRKLAGSYEQY
TRBV28,many,12,ASSDVQGHTEAF
TRBV6-1,few,12,ASRTTGFAQPQH
TRBV5-1,.,13,ASSRTSGQNNEQF
TRBV6-1,many,13,ATALGAADLYEQY